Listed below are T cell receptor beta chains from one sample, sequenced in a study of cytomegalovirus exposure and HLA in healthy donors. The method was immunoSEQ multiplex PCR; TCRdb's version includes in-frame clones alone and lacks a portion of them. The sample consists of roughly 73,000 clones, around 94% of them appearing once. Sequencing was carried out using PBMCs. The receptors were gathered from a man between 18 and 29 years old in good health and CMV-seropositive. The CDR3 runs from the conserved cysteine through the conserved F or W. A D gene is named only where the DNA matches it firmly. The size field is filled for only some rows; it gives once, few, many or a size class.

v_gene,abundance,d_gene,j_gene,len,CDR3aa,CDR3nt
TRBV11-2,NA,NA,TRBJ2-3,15,CASSLDSGIPDTQYF,TGTGCCAGCAGCTTAGATTCGGGGATCCCAGATACGCAGTATTTT
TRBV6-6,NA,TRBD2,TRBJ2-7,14,CASSYTGGPYEQYF,TGTGCCAGCAGTTATACGGGAGGCCCCTACGAGCAGTACTTC
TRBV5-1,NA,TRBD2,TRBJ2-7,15,CASSLSGRALYEQYF,TGCGCCAGCAGCTTGAGCGGGAGGGCCCTCTACGAGCAGTACTTC
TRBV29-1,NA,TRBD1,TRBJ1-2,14,CSAQGTGGNYGYTF,TGCAGCGCCCAGGGAACAGGGGGGAACTATGGCTACACCTTC
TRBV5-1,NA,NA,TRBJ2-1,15,CASSPAQGLTGEQFF,TGCGCCAGCAGCCCCGCACAAGGACTAACGGGTGAGCAGTTCTTC
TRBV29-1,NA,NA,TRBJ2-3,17,CSVEGGVAVGGTDTQYF,TGCAGCGTTGAGGGCGGGGTAGCGGTCGGTGGCACAGATACGCAGTATTTT
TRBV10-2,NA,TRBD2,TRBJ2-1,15,CASSVRGRGDNEQFF,TGCGCCAGCAGTGTCCGCGGGAGGGGGGACAATGAGCAGTTCTTC
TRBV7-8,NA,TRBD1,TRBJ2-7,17,CASSLGGLGQGVYEQYF,TGTGCCAGCAGCTTAGGGGGCCTAGGACAGGGAGTCTACGAGCAGTACTTC
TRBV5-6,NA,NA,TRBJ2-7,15,CASSLRQPASGEQYF,TGTGCCAGCAGCCTCCGACAGCCTGCCTCAGGGGAGCAGTACTTC
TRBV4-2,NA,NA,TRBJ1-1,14,CASSQPRGTTEAFF,TGTGCCAGCAGCCAACCGAGGGGGACCACTGAAGCTTTCTTT
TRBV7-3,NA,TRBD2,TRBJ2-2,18,CASSLGPRTSGRSGELFF,TGTGCCAGCAGCTTAGGCCCCAGGACTAGCGGGAGGTCCGGGGAGCTGTTTTTT
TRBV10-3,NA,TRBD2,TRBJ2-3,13,CAIKREGLDTQYF,TGTGCTATCAAGCGGGAGGGCCTGGATACGCAGTATTTT
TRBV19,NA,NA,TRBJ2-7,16,CASSIVSSGSYYEQYF,TGTGCCAGTAGTATCGTTTCTAGTGGGAGTTATTACGAGCAGTACTTC
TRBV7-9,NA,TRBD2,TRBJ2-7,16,CASSSNSGEGNYEQYF,TGTGCCAGCAGCTCAAATTCCGGGGAGGGCAACTACGAGCAGTACTTC
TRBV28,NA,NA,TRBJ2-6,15,CASNLVDSGANVLTF,TGTGCCAGCAACTTAGTCGATTCTGGGGCCAACGTCCTGACTTTC
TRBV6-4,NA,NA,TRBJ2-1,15,CASSEMAGSSNEQFF,TGTGCCAGCAGTGAAATGGCAGGGTCGAGTAATGAGCAGTTCTTC
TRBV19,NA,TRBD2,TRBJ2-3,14,CASRASGRMDTQYF,TGTGCCAGTAGGGCGAGCGGGAGGATGGATACGCAGTATTTT
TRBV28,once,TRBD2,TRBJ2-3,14,CAIRTSGSLNTQYF,TGTGCCATCCGGACTAGCGGGAGTTTAAATACGCAGTATTTT
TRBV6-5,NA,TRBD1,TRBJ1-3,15,CASRYRGIAGNTIYF,TGTGCCAGCAGGTACAGGGGTATTGCTGGAAACACCATATATTTT
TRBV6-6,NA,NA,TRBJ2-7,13,CASSGQDNYEQYF,TGTGCCAGCAGTGGGCAGGACAACTACGAGCAGTACTTC
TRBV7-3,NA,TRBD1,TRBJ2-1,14,CASSLTGGRNEQFF,TGTGCCAGCAGCTTGACAGGGGGGCGCAATGAGCAGTTCTTC
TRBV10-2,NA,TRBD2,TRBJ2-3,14,CATGTSGRSDTQYF,TGCGCCACCGGGACTAGCGGGAGATCAGATACGCAGTATTTT
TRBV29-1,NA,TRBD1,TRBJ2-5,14,CSATGETKQETQYF,TGCAGCGCTACAGGGGAAACAAAGCAAGAGACCCAGTACTTC
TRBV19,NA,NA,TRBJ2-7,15,CASSIRRVGSYEQYF,TGTGCCAGTAGTATCCGGCGGGTGGGCTCCTACGAGCAGTACTTC
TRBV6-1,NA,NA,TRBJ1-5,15,CASSEVGGSNQPQHF,TGTGCCAGCAGTGAGGTAGGAGGTAGCAATCAGCCCCAGCATTTT
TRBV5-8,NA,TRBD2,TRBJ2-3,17,CASSGPGTSGGTDTQYF,TGTGCCAGCAGCGGCCCGGGGACTAGCGGGGGGACAGATACGCAGTATTTT
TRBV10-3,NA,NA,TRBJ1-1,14,CAISAQGSNTEAFF,TGTGCCATCAGTGCACAGGGTTCGAACACTGAAGCTTTCTTT
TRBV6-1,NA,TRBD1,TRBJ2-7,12,CASSATGDEQYF,TGTGCCAGCAGCGCAACAGGGGACGAGCAGTACTTC
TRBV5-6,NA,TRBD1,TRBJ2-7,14,CASSFGQGTHEQYF,TGTGCCAGCAGCTTCGGACAGGGGACCCACGAGCAGTACTTC
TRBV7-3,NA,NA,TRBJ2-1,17,CASSLAPVGRGHNEQFF,TGTGCCAGCAGCTTGGCCCCAGTCGGGCGGGGACACAATGAGCAGTTCTTC
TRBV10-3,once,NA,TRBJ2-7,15,CAISEWRVSSYEQYF,TGTGCCATCAGTGAGTGGAGGGTGTCATCCTACGAGCAGTACTTC
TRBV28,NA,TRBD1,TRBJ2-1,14,CASINPGTGGEQFF,TGTGCCAGCATTAATCCCGGGACAGGGGGTGAGCAGTTCTTC
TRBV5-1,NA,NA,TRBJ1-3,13,CASRTVTGNTIYF,TGCGCCAGCAGGACAGTGACTGGAAACACCATATATTTT